These 15 T cell receptor beta chains originate from one sample sequenced in a study of early T cells in non-severe SARS-CoV-2 infection (dated by TCRdb to about 2021). Libraries came from 5' RACE. The instrument given in TCRdb is NextSeq 500. Starting from the raw public reads, TCRdb applied fastp trimming at Q25, assembled clones with MiXCR and retained in-frame beta chains. Identical CDR3 proteins give one entry, which carries the most common genes and DNA. The sample yields tens of thousands of distinct CDR3 sequences; roughly 14% were counted once. The top ten clonotypes cover around 3.7% of the sample. Source: whole blood, taken at baseline. These receptors all come from an adult who was a healthcare worker with PCR-confirmed SARS-CoV-2 infection or an uninfected control (not recorded which).

The J gene is TRBJ2-2, the V gene TRBV24-1; D gene unclear. The ends were cut back, 5 bases at V and 2 bases at J, with 8 bases in the middle. Germline-derived CDR1 and CDR2 are KGHDR and SFDVKD. This CDR3 contains 14 residues. The CDR3 sequence is CATSGVFNTGELFF. CDR3 DNA: TGTGCCACCAGTGGGGTTTTTAACACCGGGGAGCTGTTTTTT.

The genes are TRBV30 and TRBJ1-6; no clear D. The V gene lost 7 bases and the J gene lost 6 bases, with 13 bases spanning the gap. This CDR3 has 13 amino acids. From germline, CDR1 is GTSNPN and CDR2 SVGIG (reference sequence). CDR3 sequence reads: CASRTGSNSPLHF. CDR3 sequence (DNA): TGTGCCTCCCGAACCGGGAGTAATTCACCCCTCCACTTT.

Notes on this clonotype: An end of the junction does not agree with germline; a read error may underlie this. V is TRBV5-1 and J is TRBJ1-1, with TRBD1 matching 7 bases. CDR3 length: 14 amino acids. The germline CDR1 and CDR2 sequences are SGHRS and YFSETQ. The CDR3 bases are TGCGACAGCAGCCTGGGACAGATGAACACTGAAGCTTTCTTT. Protein: CDSSLGQMNTEAFF.

This clonotype has more than one count but fewer than ten. The chain joins TRBV5-4 to TRBJ2-3; 11 bases fit TRBD1. CDR1 is SGHNT, CDR2 YYREEE, per germline (reference sequence). The CDR3 totals 15 residues. After removal of 2 bases from V and 3 bases from J, the junction contained 2 bases not matched to a gene. The CDR3 DNA is TGTGCCAGCAGCTTCCGGGACAGGGGGACAGATACGCAGTATTTT. This translates into CASSFRDRGTDTQYF.

This clonotype came up many times. This rearrangement joins TRBV29-1 to TRBJ2-1; D may be TRBD2 (6 bases). The length of the CDR3 is 11 residues. CDR1 and CDR2 from the germline V gene are SQVTM and ANQGSEA. V lost 6 bases, J lost 9 bases, and 12 bases lay in between. The CDR3 coding sequence is TGCAGCGTCGCTAAGGGAGGTGAGCAGTTCTTC. Encoded protein: CSVAKGGEQFF.

In this sample, this clonotype turned up a few times. The CDR3 sequence is CASSLDRGASEAFF. CDR3 DNA sequence: TGTGCCAGCAGCTTGGACAGGGGAGCTTCTGAAGCTTTCTTT. The rearrangement joins TRBV7-3 to TRBJ1-1; 9 bases are shared with TRBD1. The CDR3 sequence is 14 residues long. V lost 3 bases to trimming and J lost 6 bases; unmatched junction nucleotides: 5. The germline gives CDR1 SGHTA, CDR2 FQGTGA. Together with reference TRBV7-3 and TRBJ1-1, the CDR3 gives the full variable domain: GAGVSQTPSNKVTEKGKYVELRCDPISGHTALYWYRQSLGQGPEFLIYFQGTGAADDSGLPNDRFFAVRPEGSVSTLKIQRTERGDSAVYLCASSLDRGASEAFFGQGTRLTVV.

The rearrangement joins TRBV5-1 to TRBJ2-1; perhaps TRBD2 as D (6 bases). With 0 bases removed from V and 3 bases from J, the gap between germline ends came to 10 bases. The CDR3 runs to 15 residues. The V gene's germline CDR1 is SGHRS and CDR2 YFSETQ. This CDR3 is CASSLGEDDYNEQFF. The CDR3 region has the DNA TGCGCCAGCAGCTTGGGGGAGGATGACTACAATGAGCAGTTCTTC.

The table lists this clonotype with a few counts. The rearrangement joins TRBV29-1 to TRBJ2-7, with 9 nucleotides matching TRBD1. V shed 1 base, J shed 6 bases, and the junction held 7 bases outside the gene matches. The CDR3 totals 14 residues. Germline CDR1 and CDR2: SQVTM and ANQGSEA. The CDR3 sequence is CSVEGGQGKAEQYF. As DNA, the CDR3 is TGCAGCGTTGAAGGGGGACAGGGTAAGGCCGAGCAGTACTTC.

The chain is built from TRBV12-3 or TRBV12-4 and TRBJ1-2; 8 nucleotides line up with TRBD1. The V and J ends lost 6 bases and 8 bases, in that order; junction bases with no gene match: 8. There are 13 residues in the CDR3. DNA for the CDR3: TGTGCCAGCAGCTCCGGACAGGGACGAGGCTACACCTTC. This sequence encodes CASSSGQGRGYTF.

V gene TRBV10-3 combines with J gene TRBJ1-2; D perhaps matches TRBD1 (5 bases). V lost 0 bases and J lost 6, with 14 bases in between. The CDR3 covers 15 residues. Germline V gene sequence: CDR1 ENHRY, CDR2 SYGVKD. CDR3 amino acids: CAISESPGMGHGYTF. DNA of the CDR3: TGTGCCATCAGTGAGTCGCCAGGGATGGGGCATGGCTACACCTTC.

In its sample, this clonotype was seen many times. This chain joins TRBV28 and TRBJ1-2; D gene uncertain. Germline values: CDR1 MDHEN, CDR2 SYDVKM. The V end lost 8 bases, the J end lost 0 bases, and 13 bases lay between the germline ends. The CDR3 runs to 14 residues. The CDR3 spells CASRGSLANYGYTF. In DNA, the CDR3 is TGTGCCAGCCGTGGCAGTCTGGCTAACTATGGCTACACCTTC.

The chain uses TRBV25-1 and TRBJ2-1; TRBD2 is a possible D gene (5 bases). This CDR3 is built from 17 residues. V lost 1 base and J lost 5, with 18 bases in between. Germline V CDR1 and CDR2: MGHDK, SYGVNS. The DNA for the CDR3 is TGTGCCAGCAGTGAATCTCAAGCGGACCCCCCCAACAATGAGCAGTTCTTC. It is translated as CASSESQADPPNNEQFF.

This rearrangement joins TRBV12-3 or TRBV12-4 to TRBJ1-1, with TRBD1 matching 9 bases. CDR3 length: 16 amino acids. With V trimmed by 6 bases and J by 0 bases, 8 bases remained unmatched. The CDR3 DNA reads as TGTGCCAGCAGCCCCAACAGGGGGCAGGTGAACACTGAAGCTTTCTTT. Protein: CASSPNRGQVNTEAFF.

V gene TRBV18 combines with J gene TRBJ1-3; 7 nucleotides match TRBD1. Looked up from germline, CDR1 is KGHSH and CDR2 is LQKENI. The CDR3 runs to 15 residues. V was pared by 5 bases and J by 6 bases, with 10 bases of the junction left unmatched. CDR3 nucleotide sequence: TGTGCCAGCTCAGCCGGGACAGCCAGGGAAAACACCATATATTTT. Its translation: CASSAGTARENTIYF. The entire variable domain, with the rest obtained from reference TRBV18 and TRBJ1-3, is as follows: NAGVMQNPRHLVRRRGQEARLRCSPMKGHSHVYWYRQLPEEGLKFMVYLQKENIIDESGMPKERFSAEFPKEGPSILRIQQVVRGDSAAYFCASSAGTARENTIYFGEGSWLTVV.

The V and J genes are TRBV7-9 and TRBJ2-7; 10 positions agree with TRBD2. This CDR3 has 14 amino acids. Looked up from germline, CDR1 is SEHNR and CDR2 is FQNEAQ (reference sequence). V gave up 5 bases and J gave up 6 bases; unmatched junction bases: 7. CDR3 loop: CASSPLAGNGEQYF. As DNA, the CDR3 is TGTGCCAGCAGCCCACTAGCGGGAAACGGCGAGCAGTACTTC.